These 9 T cell receptor beta chains originate from one sample sequenced in a study of blood T cell repertoires in COVID-19 (TCRdb year 2020). Library generation was performed with the immunoSEQ multiplex PCR assay. TCRdb stores this immuneACCESS table with in-frame sequences only. Part of the clones is absent; in the studies checked, under half of the shortfall reflects unresolved V genes, and no reason is known for the rest. Counted in this sample were approximately 200,000 clones; roughly 88% of them appeared once. 3.5% to 5% of the sample goes to the ten largest clones. The sequenced sample was peripheral blood. The receptors shown here come from a woman aged 25-40 years with acute or convalescent COVID-19.

This clone appeared once. V gene TRBV15 combines with J gene TRBJ1-1, with 7 bases lining up with TRBD1. V was pared by 2 bases and J by 3 bases, with 9 bases of the junction left unmatched. This CDR3 region has 16 residues. Germline CDR1 LNHNV, CDR2 YYDKDF (reference sequence). The CDR3 bases are TGTGCCACCAGCAGATTAGGGGGCCAGAGGGACACTGAAGCTTTCTTT. It encodes CATSRLGGQRDTEAFF.

V gene TRBV10-3 combines with J gene TRBJ1-3; 7 bases fit TRBD1. The V gene end was trimmed by 0 bases and the J gene end by 4 bases; junction bases not matched to a gene: 6. CDR3 length: 16 amino acids. The germline gives CDR1 ENHRY, CDR2 SYGVKD. CDR3 coding DNA: TGTGCCATCAGTGAGTCGAGGACAGGCCTGGGAAACACCATATATTTT. Protein sequence: CAISESRTGLGNTIYF.

The chain combines TRBV2 with TRBJ2-5; 10 nucleotides align to TRBD2. V was clipped by 10 bases and J by 5 bases; unmatched bases: 13. Germline-derived CDR1 and CDR2 are SNHLY and FYNNEI. CDR3 length equals 15 residues. This CDR3 reads CATRGAGGREETQYF. CDR3 sequence (DNA): TGTGCCACCCGGGGAGCGGGAGGGCGGGAGGAGACCCAGTACTTC.

The chain links TRBV7-9 to TRBJ2-7; 8 positions agree with TRBD1. The CDR3 sequence is 13 residues long. Looked up from germline, CDR1 is SEHNR and CDR2 is FQNEAQ (reference sequence). Trimming cost V 10 bases and J 0 bases; bases outside gene matches: 5. CDR3 region: CATSGTGSYEQYF. The CDR3 bases are TGTGCCACTTCCGGGACAGGCTCCTACGAGCAGTACTTC.

The chain couples TRBV4-2 to TRBJ1-4; 7 nucleotides agree with TRBD1. CDR3 length equals 15 residues. CDR1 and CDR2 from the germline V gene are LGHNA and YNFKEQ. With 1 base clipped from V and 5 bases from J, the junction kept 4 bases outside the gene matches. CDR3 sequence: CASSQVAGQNEKLFF. As DNA, the CDR3 is TGTGCCAGCAGCCAAGTAGCGGGACAGAATGAAAAACTGTTTTTT.

This sequence joins TRBV2 and TRBJ1-3; the D gene is possibly TRBD1 (5 bases). Trimming removed 9 bases at V and 3 bases at J, with 9 bases between. This CDR3 has 12 residues. CDR1 is SNHLY and CDR2 is FYNNEI in the germline V gene. The CDR3 region is CARRGSGNTIYF. CDR3 coding DNA: TGTGCCAGAAGGGGAAGTGGAAACACCATATATTTT.

The rearrangement joins TRBV10-3 to TRBJ2-5; 9 bases fit TRBD2. This CDR3 spans 15 amino acids. Trimming removed 11 bases from V and 2 bases from J; junction bases left unmatched: 12. Germline assignment: CDR1 ENHRY and CDR2 SYGVKD. The CDR3 coding sequence is TGTGCCTCGAAAATAGCGGGGGCCAATCAAGAGACCCAGTACTTC. Translating it yields CASKIAGANQETQYF.

The rearrangement links TRBV10-2 to TRBJ2-5; D perhaps matches TRBD1 (6 bases). The V and J ends lost 10 bases and 6 bases respectively, with 18 bases between them. The CDR3 is 13 residues long. Germline V gene lookup returns CDR1 WSHSY and CDR2 SAAADI. As DNA, the CDR3 is TGCGCCATTCGTATACAGGGAGAACAGACCCAGTACTTC. Its translation: CAIRIQGEQTQYF.

The genes are TRBV2 and TRBJ1-2; maybe TRBD1 (5 bases). The CDR3 is 13 residues long. Germline values: CDR1 SNHLY, CDR2 FYNNEI. Trimming removed 4 bases from V and 5 bases from J, with 11 bases in between. The CDR3 DNA is TGTGCCAGCAGTGCACAGGCGGTATATGGCTACACCTTC. It is translated as CASSAQAVYGYTF.